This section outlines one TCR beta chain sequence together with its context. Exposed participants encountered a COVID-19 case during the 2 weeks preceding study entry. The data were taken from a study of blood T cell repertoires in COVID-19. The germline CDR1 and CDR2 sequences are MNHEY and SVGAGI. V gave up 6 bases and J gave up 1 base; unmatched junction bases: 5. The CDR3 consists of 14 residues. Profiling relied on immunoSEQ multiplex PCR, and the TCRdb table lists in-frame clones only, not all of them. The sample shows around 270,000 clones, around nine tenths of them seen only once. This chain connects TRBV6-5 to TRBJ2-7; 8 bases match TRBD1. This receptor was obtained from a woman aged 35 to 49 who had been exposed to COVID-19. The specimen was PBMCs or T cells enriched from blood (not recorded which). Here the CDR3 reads CASRGQATSYEQYV. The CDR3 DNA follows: TGTGCCAGCAGGGGACAGGCAACTTCCTACGAGCAGTACGTC.